One sample yielded the 4 T cell receptor beta chains listed below, sequenced in a study of blood T cells in healthy people across ages (dated by TCRdb to 2013 to 2016). Libraries were built with 5' RACE. TCRdb records Illumina HiSeq 2500 as the sequencer. A second PCR of 7 to 11 cycles was performed with a sample-barcoded 5' primer and a J-beta primer mix. The public reads were reanalyzed by TCRdb: fastp trimming at Q25, MiXCR alignment, in-frame beta chains only. Each CDR3 protein gets just one entry, which takes the most common genes and DNA from the rows behind it. This sample holds 1,300,000 or so distinct CDR3 sequences; 59% were observed only once. The top ten constitute roughly 7% of the sample. Sequenced sample: blood. Source of these receptors: a man aged 18 to 30 in good health.

This rearrangement joins TRBV20-1 to TRBJ2-3; 7 nucleotides agree with TRBD2. Germline V gene data show CDR1 as DFQATT and CDR2 as SNEGSKA (reference sequence). The J segment lost 7 bases and the V segment lost 3 bases, leaving 10 bases of the junction unmatched. The CDR3 is made up of 14 amino acids. The CDR3 region is CSASGLGVKNTQYF. In nucleotides, the CDR3 is TGCAGTGCTAGCGGACTAGGGGTGAAAAATACGCAGTATTTT.

The chain combines TRBV20-1 with TRBJ1-2; D ambiguous. Germline-derived CDR1 and CDR2 are DFQATT and SNEGSKA (reference sequence). V shed 6 bases and J shed 13 bases, with 18 bases lying between them. The length of the CDR3 is 11 residues. CDR3: CSASGWQSATF. CDR3 nucleotide sequence: TGCAGTGCCTCAGGTTGGCAATCGGCCACCTTC.

The gene calls are TRBV12-3 or TRBV12-4 and TRBJ1-4, with D unresolved. CDR3 length equals 13 residues. Deletions cut 6 bases from V and 8 bases from J, with 13 bases between. CDR3 in amino acids: CASSWDLSEKLFF. The CDR3 DNA sequence: TGTGCCAGCAGCTGGGATCTTAGCGAAAAACTGTTTTTT.

The V gene is TRBV7-6, the J gene TRBJ2-4; 9 bases map to TRBD2. Judging by the DNA end, TRBJ2-5 fits better; the J call may be wrong. CDR3 size: 16 residues. Per germline, CDR1 SGHVS and CDR2 FNYEAQ. CDR3 sequence (DNA): TGTGCCAGCAGCTTACTCTTTAGCGGGAGCCGAGAGACCCAGTACTTC. It is translated as CASSLLFSGSRETQYF.